The rows below give T cell receptor beta chains drawn from one sample of a study of shared clonotypes between healthy human individuals. Data came from immunoSEQ multiplex PCR; TCRdb stores just in-frame clones and leaves some out. This sample has 2 million to 3 million clones, with under 95% found just once. Sequencing used naive CD4+ T cells from PBMCs. These receptors all come from a man between 18 and 35 years old in good health. Some clones in this sample may be carry-over from other donors' samples. Each CDR3 is given with its conserved first and last residue. D genes are given only for firm matches. For some rows the clone size is stated as once, few or many, or as a class when expanded; others skip it.

>.|TRBV29-1|TRBJ1-2|.
TGCAGCTCCCACGAGAACTATGGCTACACCTTC
CSSHENYGYTF
>.|TRBV30|TRBJ1-1|few
TGTGCCTGGACCCCCGACAGTACGAACACTGAAGCTTTCTTT
CAWTPDSTNTEAFF
>TRBD1|TRBV18|TRBJ1-5|.
TGTGCCAGCTCACCCGGGACAGGTGCGGGTGGTCAGCCCCAGCATTTT
CASSPGTGAGGQPQHF
>.|TRBV4-1|TRBJ1-2|.
TGCGCCAGCAGCCAAGATTACCCAGGGACCTATGGCTACACCTTC
CASSQDYPGTYGYTF
>.|TRBV5-1|TRBJ2-7|.
TGCGCCAGCAGCTTGGCCAGGGGGGGCACCTACGAGCAGTACTTC
CASSLARGGTYEQYF
>.|TRBV6-6|TRBJ1-1|.
TGTGCCAGCAGTTACGTCAGGGCGTACACTGAAGCTTTCTTT
CASSYVRAYTEAFF
>TRBD1|TRBV11-2|TRBJ2-7|.
TGTGCCAGCAGCCGGGCCGGGACAGGGGGCGTCGGGCAGTACTTC
CASSRAGTGGVGQYF
>TRBD1|TRBV9|TRBJ2-1|.
TGTGCCAGCAGCCTACGGACAGGGAGCTCCTACAATGAGCAGTTCTTC
CASSLRTGSSYNEQFF
>.|TRBV6-5|TRBJ1-2|.
TGTGCCAGCAGGATCCCCGGACAGTACGGCTACACCTTC
CASRIPGQYGYTF
>TRBD1|TRBV5-1|TRBJ1-1|.
TGCGCCAGCAGCTTGCTGGGACAGGGGACTGTTCACACTGAAGCTTTCTTT
CASSLLGQGTVHTEAFF
>.|TRBV4-1|TRBJ1-5|.
TGCGCCAGCAGTAACGGTTATCTCGGGGGATTGGAATCTCAGCCCCAGCATTTT
CASSNGYLGGLESQPQHF
>.|TRBV20-1|TRBJ2-1|.
TGCAGTGCTAGACCGAACAATGAGCAGTTCTTC
CSARPNNEQFF
>TRBD2|TRBV5-1|TRBJ2-1|.
TGCGCCAGCAGCTTGGGACTAGCGGTTTTAGTGAGCGAGCAGTTCTTC
CASSLGLAVLVSEQFF
>.|TRBV5-4|TRBJ1-3|.
TGTGCCAGCAGCCCCCAACAAGGAGGAAACACCATATATTTT
CASSPQQGGNTIYF
>TRBD2|TRBV7-6|TRBJ2-1|.
TGTGCCAGCAGCGGATGGGGGGGCAATGAGCAGTTCTTC
CASSGWGGNEQFF
>.|TRBV9|TRBJ2-3|.
TGTGCCAGCAGCGTAGTGGATCTTCTGACAGATACGCAGTATTTT
CASSVVDLLTDTQYF
>.|TRBV5-1|TRBJ2-7|.
TGCGCCAGCAGCTACGGGAGCTCCTACGAGCAGTACTTC
CASSYGSSYEQYF
>.|TRBV20-1|TRBJ2-5|.
TGCAGTGCTAATTCTGGGACCCAGTACTTC
CSANSGTQYF
>.|TRBV2|TRBJ1-1|.
TGTGCCAGCAGTGCCGGCCGCGGCACTGAAGCTTTCTTT
CASSAGRGTEAFF
>.|TRBV5-1|TRBJ1-2|.
TGCGCCAGCAGCTTGTCAGGGCAGGATGGCTACACCTTC
CASSLSGQDGYTF
>.|TRBV5-1|TRBJ2-3|.
TGCGCCAGCAGCCCACCCAGGACAGCCTCCACCACTAGCACAGATACGCAGTATTTT
CASSPPRTASTTSTDTQYF
>.|TRBV6-1|TRBJ2-7|once
TGTGCCAGCAGTGAAGCTACCCGCGGCTCCTACGAGCAGTACTTC
CASSEATRGSYEQYF
>.|TRBV12-5|TRBJ2-5|.
TGTGCTAGCACTCCGGGGGAGCGAGAGACCCAGTACTTC
CASTPGERETQYF
>.|TRBV15|TRBJ1-5|few
TGTGCCACCAGCAGTACGACGGTTCAGCCCCAGCATTTT
CATSSTTVQPQHF
>.|TRBV5-1|TRBJ1-1|.
TGCGCCAGCAGCCAGATTATTTCACAGCCAGCTTTCTTT
CASSQIISQPAFF
>.|TRBV6-5|TRBJ1-3|.
TGTGCCAGCATCCCGGGGAATTTAAACACCATATATTTT
CASIPGNLNTIYF
>TRBD1|TRBV5-1|TRBJ2-2|.
TGCGCCAGCAGCCCCACAGTAGGAAGGGGGCATGGCACCGGGGAGCTGTTTTTT
CASSPTVGRGHGTGELFF
>.|TRBV7-3|TRBJ2-7|.
TGTGCCAGCAGCTTAAGGGTCGCGGTAATTAAGGAGTTTAAGCAGTACTTC
CASSLRVAVIKEFKQYF
>.|TRBV7-2|TRBJ2-7|.
TGTGCCAGCAGCCCAAAAACCCGAACCTCCCCCGAGCAGTACTTC
CASSPKTRTSPEQYF
>TRBD2|TRBV2|TRBJ2-2|once
TGTGCCAGCAGGGTCACTAGCGGATTCACCGGGGAGCTGTTTTTT
CASRVTSGFTGELFF
>.|TRBV25-1|TRBJ2-2|.
TGTGCCAGCAGTGCTGGCATGGGGACCACCGGGGAGCTGTTTTTT
CASSAGMGTTGELFF
>.|TRBV10-3|TRBJ2-7|.
TGTGCCATCAGTGAGTCGAAGTCACAGGGCCCCTACGAGCAGTACTTC
CAISESKSQGPYEQYF
>.|TRBV5-1|TRBJ2-1|once
TGCGCCAGCAGCTTGACGGGCCCCTACAATGAGCAGTTCTTC
CASSLTGPYNEQFF
>.|TRBV20-1|TRBJ2-7|.
TGCAGTGCTACTAGGCGGGCTGAGCAGTACTTC
CSATRRAEQYF
>.|TRBV5-1|TRBJ1-1|.
TGCGCCAGCAGCTTTCTAATCCGGGGCCGAAGCGCGAACACTGAAGCTTTCTTT
CASSFLIRGRSANTEAFF
>.|TRBV5-1|TRBJ1-2|.
TGCGCCAGCAGCACCGGGCCACTTGGTGGCTACACCTTC
CASSTGPLGGYTF
>.|TRBV6-1|TRBJ1-1|.
TGTGCCTTATTCGGTATAGGGGTAGTCTACACTGAAGCTTTCTTT
CALFGIGVVYTEAFF
>TRBD1|TRBV4-1|TRBJ1-2|.
TGCGCCAGCAGCCCCCGACAGGGCTATGGCTACACCTTC
CASSPRQGYGYTF